These 26 T cell receptor beta chains were all obtained from the same sample, sequenced in a study of shared clonotypes between healthy human individuals. Terminally differentiated effector memory CD45RA+ cells were excluded by CCR7 positive selection of CD45RO-negative cells. Clones were sequenced by immunoSEQ multiplex PCR, and TCRdb holds only the in-frame ones, with some missing. The table has about 2.1 million clones, around 93% seen once. Sequencing was done on a sample of naive CD8+ T cells from PBMCs. The receptors shown here come from a man aged 18-30 years in good health. Some clones in this sample may be carry-over from other donors' samples.

CDR3 bases: TGCAGCGTTGGTAAGGACTTCTACGAGCAGTACTTC. Translated, it gives CSVGKDFYEQYF. The chain is built from TRBV29-1 and TRBJ2-7; tentatively, D is TRBD2 (5 bases). V lost 4 bases and J lost 3, with 10 bases in between. Germline-derived CDR1 and CDR2 are SQVTM and ANQGSEA. The CDR3 length is 12 residues.

J is TRBJ2-7 and V is TRBV4-2; D remains ambiguous. The CDR3 has 11 amino acids. Trimming stripped 1 base from V and 6 bases from J, with 4 bases between. Germline-derived CDR1 and CDR2 are LGHNA and YNFKEQ. In DNA form, the CDR3 reads TGTGCCAGCAGCCAAGGCCCCGAGCAGTACTTC. Residues: CASSQGPEQYF.

This clone was recorded once. The chain carries TRBV10-1 and TRBJ1-2; no clear D gene. Trimming left V 6 bases short and J 4 bases short, with 9 bases between. Germline CDR1 and CDR2: WNHNN and SYGVQD (reference sequence). The CDR3 is 12 residues long. The CDR3 loop reads CASRRKTYGYTF. Here the CDR3 DNA reads TGCGCCAGCAGGCGAAAGACCTATGGCTACACCTTC.

The chain joins TRBV30 to TRBJ2-1, with 8 bases matching TRBD2. CDR1 GTSNPN and CDR2 SVGIG come from the germline V gene (reference sequence). This CDR3 has 16 residues. The V and J ends lost 1 base and 3 bases, in that order; junction bases with no gene match: 8. CDR3 sequence reads: CAWSDKRLAYYNEQFF. The CDR3 coding sequence is TGTGCCTGGAGTGATAAACGACTAGCGTACTACAATGAGCAGTTCTTC.

The rearrangement links TRBV5-1 to TRBJ2-1; D is ambiguous. V lost 4 bases to trimming and J lost 7 bases, with 21 bases between them. The CDR3 runs to 16 residues. Per germline, CDR1 SGHRS and CDR2 YFSETQ. CDR3 in amino acids: CASSPPSGLPINEQFF. CDR3 DNA sequence: TGCGCCAGCAGCCCCCCCTCGGGCCTGCCCATTAATGAGCAGTTCTTC.

This rearrangement joins TRBV5-1 to TRBJ1-1, with D possibly being TRBD1 (6 bases). This CDR3 region has 16 residues. Germline CDR1 and CDR2: SGHRS and YFSETQ. The V and J ends lost 4 bases and 1 base respectively, with 17 bases between them. CDR3 DNA sequence: TGCGCCAGCAGCATAATGACCAGGGGAACGAACACTGAAGCTTTCTTT. Its translation is CASSIMTRGTNTEAFF.

The rearrangement links TRBV9 to TRBJ2-1; either TRBD1 or TRBD2 may fit D (5 bases each). V was shortened by 3 bases and J by 5 bases, with 12 bases between the two germline ends. CDR1 is SGDLS, CDR2 YYNGEE, per germline. The CDR3 has 14 residues. The CDR3 sequence is CASSDPGTNNEQFF. In DNA form, the CDR3 reads TGTGCCAGCAGCGACCCCGGGACCAACAATGAGCAGTTCTTC.

The genes are TRBV30 and TRBJ2-1; D uncertain. The CDR3 sequence is 11 residues long. Trimming removed 0 bases at V and 9 bases at J, with 6 bases between. CDR1 and CDR2 (germline): GTSNPN, SVGIG (reference sequence). CDR3 DNA sequence: TGTGCCTGGAGTGTAGCAGTTGAGCAGTTCTTC. The encoded protein is CAWSVAVEQFF.

Concerning this clone: One junction end does not reproduce the germline sequence, and a read error may be involved. The rearrangement uses TRBV7-2 and TRBJ1-5; no reliable D call. The CDR3 covers 16 residues. CDR1 SGHTA and CDR2 FQGNSA come from the germline V gene. The DNA of the CDR3 is TGTGCCAGCAGCTTAGGGAACGAGGATTACAATCAACCCCAGCATTTT. Translating it yields CASSLGNEDYNQPQHF.

This chain joins TRBV11-2 and TRBJ2-3; 9 nucleotides match TRBD1. CDR1 SGHAT and CDR2 FQNNGV come from the germline V gene. The CDR3 has 19 residues. V shed 5 bases, J shed 6 bases, and the junction held 21 bases outside the gene matches. Here the CDR3 reads CASSQPYPWTGEKWDTQYF. CDR3 bases: TGTGCCAGCAGCCAACCATACCCCTGGACAGGGGAGAAGTGGGATACGCAGTATTTT.

The V and J genes are TRBV2 and TRBJ2-7, with D hard to call. Germline V gives CDR1 SNHLY, CDR2 FYNNEI. The CDR3 is 12 residues long. The V gene lost 8 bases and the J gene lost 5 bases, with 13 bases spanning the gap. Written as DNA, the CDR3 is TGTGCCAGCGCAGCCTTTCCTCACGAGCAGTACTTC. Its translation is CASAAFPHEQYF.

The rearrangement joins TRBV7-2 to TRBJ1-4; 10 bases are shared with TRBD1. The CDR3 consists of 15 residues. Per the germline V gene, CDR1 is SGHTA and CDR2 is FQGNSA. The ends lost 5 bases at V and 2 bases at J; junction bases unmatched: 2. This CDR3 reads CASSQTGGTNEKLFF. As DNA, the CDR3 is TGTGCCAGCAGCCAGACAGGGGGCACTAATGAAAAACTGTTTTTT.

To note about this clone: The same CDR3 can be traced to other DNA sequences in this sample. J is TRBJ2-3 and V is TRBV7-9, with TRBD2 matching 10 bases. The V gene end was trimmed by 5 bases and the J gene end by 1 base; junction bases not matched to a gene: 6. The germline gives CDR1 SEHNR, CDR2 FQNEAQ (reference sequence). The length of the CDR3 is 16 residues. This CDR3 reads CASSPLAGVRTDTQYF. In DNA form, the CDR3 reads TGTGCCAGCAGCCCTCTAGCGGGAGTGCGCACAGATACGCAGTATTTT. The full variable domain, rest sourced from reference TRBV7-9 and TRBJ2-3, is DTGVSQNPRHKITKRGQNVTFRCDPISEHNRLYWYRQTLGQGPEFLTYFQNEAQLEKSRLLSDRFSAERPKGSFSTLEIQRTEQGDSAMYLCASSPLAGVRTDTQYFGPGTRLTVL.

The chain employs TRBV27 and TRBJ1-1; D remains ambiguous. The CDR3 consists of 14 residues. Per germline, CDR1 MNHEY and CDR2 SMNVEV (reference sequence). V was clipped by 1 base and J by 0 bases, with 6 bases between them. The CDR3 DNA sequence: TGTGCCAGCAGTTTATACGCGATGAACACTGAAGCTTTCTTT. Residues: CASSLYAMNTEAFF.

The chain has TRBV9 and TRBJ1-3; no clear D. Deletions cut 1 base from V and 0 bases from J, with 2 bases between. CDR1 and CDR2 (germline): SGDLS, YYNGEE. This CDR3 is 13 amino acids long. CDR3 amino acids: CASSVTSGNTIYF. Here the CDR3 DNA reads TGTGCCAGCAGCGTAACCTCTGGAAACACCATATATTTT.

This chain uses TRBV7-9 with TRBJ2-7; D is possibly TRBD1 (7 bases). CDR3 length equals 15 residues. Trimming cost V 5 bases and J 5 bases, with 19 bases left between them. Germline V gene sequence: CDR1 SEHNR, CDR2 FQNEAQ (reference sequence). The CDR3 is CASSLRAGQSDEQYF. DNA of the CDR3: TGTGCCAGCAGCCTCCGGGCGGGACAGAGCGACGAGCAGTACTTC.

The chain has TRBV7-9 and TRBJ2-1; 9 nucleotides align to TRBD2. Germline CDR1 is SEHNR and CDR2 is FQNEAQ (reference sequence). J gave up 8 bases and V 1 base, and 18 bases lay outside the gene matches. There are 19 residues in the CDR3. The CDR3 loop reads CASSLESLLAGGLGYEQFF. CDR3 coding DNA: TGTGCCAGCAGCTTAGAATCCTTACTCGCGGGAGGGCTCGGGTATGAGCAGTTCTTC.

This chain joins TRBV6-1 and TRBJ2-7; D may be TRBD1 (6 bases). Trimming took off 3 bases at V and 3 bases at J, with 15 bases between the two ends. Germline CDR1 MNHNS, CDR2 SASEGT. The CDR3 spans 15 residues. DNA for the CDR3: TGTGCCAGCAGTGAGACCGCAGGGGTGAACTACGAGCAGTACTTC. Translating it yields CASSETAGVNYEQYF.

The CDR3: CASSEGRVGERDTQYF. The CDR3 DNA reads as TGTGCCAGCAGTGAAGGTCGGGTAGGGGAGAGGGATACGCAGTATTTT. This chain links TRBV6-1 with TRBJ2-3; D assignment may be TRBD1 or TRBD2 (5 bases each). V lost 1 base, J lost 6 bases, and 17 bases lay in between. The CDR3 is 16 amino acids. CDR1 is MNHNS, CDR2 SASEGT, per germline.

This chain connects TRBV19 to TRBJ1-2, with 7 bases lining up with TRBD1. The J segment lost 5 bases and the V segment lost 9 bases, leaving 15 bases of the junction unmatched. The CDR3 is made up of 15 amino acids. Germline V gene lookup returns CDR1 LNHDA and CDR2 SQIVND (reference sequence). The CDR3 nucleotides read TGTGCCAGCATCCCTACAGGGGTGATCGATTATGGCTACACCTTC. This sequence encodes CASIPTGVIDYGYTF.

The chain uses TRBV12-2 and TRBJ2-7; TRBD2 is taken as the D call from the table, unchecked against the DNA. TRBV12-2 is tagged as a pseudogene. This CDR3 has 16 amino acids. The CDR3 here is CASRPGEAGGPFEQYF. The CDR3 nucleotides are TGTGCAAGTCGCCCCGGTGAAGCGGGAGGGCCATTCGAGCAGTACTTC.

For this clone: Other DNA variants within this sample encode the same CDR3. The chain has TRBV27 and TRBJ1-1, with a possible D match to TRBD1 (5 bases). CDR3 length equals 15 residues. The germline gives CDR1 MNHEY, CDR2 SMNVEV (reference sequence). The V gene lost 0 bases and the J gene lost 1 base, with 9 bases spanning the gap. In nucleotides, the CDR3 is TGTGCCAGCAGTTTATCGAGGGGAGGGAACACTGAAGCTTTCTTT. Its protein is CASSLSRGGNTEAFF.

This sequence joins TRBV7-9 and TRBJ2-3; possible D gene TRBD2, 6 bases. The CDR3 is 16 amino acids. CDR1 and CDR2 (germline): SEHNR, FQNEAQ (reference sequence). V was cut by 2 bases and J by 7 bases, with 19 bases left in between. CDR3 amino acids: CASSLMEGSARNTQYF. CDR3 nucleotide sequence: TGTGCCAGCAGCTTAATGGAGGGTTCGGCGCGGAATACGCAGTATTTT.

The chain is built from TRBV15 and TRBJ2-7; 11 bases agree with TRBD1. J lost 3 bases, V lost 6 bases, and 4 bases had no gene match. This CDR3 contains 14 residues. Germline V gene data show CDR1 as LNHNV and CDR2 as YYDKDF (reference sequence). DNA of the CDR3: TGTGCCACCAGTTATGGGACAGGGGGCTACGAGCAGTACTTC. Its protein product is CATSYGTGGYEQYF.

This chain joins TRBV10-3 and TRBJ2-7; TRBD1 matches at 8 bases. There are 15 residues in the CDR3. V lost 3 bases, J lost 4 bases, and 8 bases stayed unmatched. CDR1 is ENHRY, CDR2 SYGVKD, per germline. CDR3 loop: CAISDGTGVPYEQYF. CDR3 in DNA: TGTGCCATCAGTGACGGGACAGGAGTTCCATACGAGCAGTACTTC.

V usage is TRBV7-8 and J usage is TRBJ1-4; tentative D call: TRBD1 (6 bases). Trimming shortened V by 1 base and J by 6 bases, and 12 bases separated the two germline ends. Germline V gene lookup returns CDR1 SGHVS and CDR2 FQNEAQ. CDR3 length: 15 amino acids. CDR3 sequence (DNA): TGTGCCAGCAGCTTAGTCGCAGGGGAGGATGAAAAACTGTTTTTT. Protein sequence: CASSLVAGEDEKLFF. The complete variable domain, with remaining parts taken from reference TRBV7-8 and TRBJ1-4, reads GAGVSQSPRYKVAKRGQDVALRCDPISGHVSLFWYQQALGQGPEFLTYFQNEAQLDKSGLPSDRFFAERPEGSVSTLKIQRTQQEDSAVYLCASSLVAGEDEKLFFGSGTQLSVL.